A selection of T cell receptor beta chains follows, all from one sample in a study of cytomegalovirus exposure and HLA in healthy donors. Sequencing was performed with immunoSEQ multiplex PCR; in TCRdb, only in-frame clones are kept and a portion is missing. The repertoire has about 130,000 clones, around 70% of them found once; the top ten carry around 2.9%. Sequenced material: PBMCs. These receptors were collected from a young man in good health and CMV-seronegative. CDR3s include the opening cysteine and the closing phenylalanine or tryptophan. A D gene is named only where the DNA matches it firmly. Only part of the rows carry a size: once, few, many, or a class if the clone is expanded.

j_call	clone_size	d_call	v_call	cdr3_nt	cdr3_aa
TRBJ2-7	NA	NA	TRBV19	TGTGCCAGTAGTATCGGTCAGGGGTACGAGCAGTACTTC	CASSIGQGYEQYF
TRBJ1-2	NA	NA	TRBV20-1	TGCGGCCGACAGCGCCAGGGTGGCTACACCTTC	CGRQRQGGYTF
TRBJ2-2	NA	NA	TRBV9	TGTGCCAGCAGCGTAGAGAATCTACCGGGAACCGGGGAGCTGTTTTTT	CASSVENLPGTGELFF
TRBJ2-7	NA	NA	TRBV7-7	TGTGCTAGCAGCCGTCACAGGAACTCCTACGAGCAGTACTTC	CASSRHRNSYEQYF
TRBJ1-4	once	NA	TRBV27	TGTGCCAGCAGTTCGGCCGGACACCGGGCAACTAATGAAAAACTGTTTTTT	CASSSAGHRATNEKLFF
TRBJ1-1	NA	NA	TRBV18	TGTGCCAGCTCACCACAAACTGAGCACACTGAAGCTTTCTTT	CASSPQTEHTEAFF
TRBJ2-5	NA	TRBD1	TRBV5-4	TGTGCCAGCAGCTTGAATAGTCGGGGGACAGGGTTAGAGACCCAGTACTTC	CASSLNSRGTGLETQYF
TRBJ2-7	NA	TRBD1	TRBV7-9	TGTGCCAGCAGTAGGACAGGGTCCTACGAGCAGTACTTC	CASSRTGSYEQYF
TRBJ1-6	NA	NA	TRBV28	TGTGCCAGCAGCCGACGGGGGGGGAATTCACCCCTCCACTTT	CASSRRGGNSPLHF
TRBJ1-1	once	NA	TRBV20-1	TGCAGTGCGGCGGGGTTTGAAGCTTTCTTT	CSAAGFEAFF
TRBJ1-2	NA	TRBD1	TRBV2	TGTGCCAGCAGGGAGGACAGGGGGCAGGGTGGCTACACCTTC	CASREDRGQGGYTF
TRBJ2-3	NA	TRBD2	TRBV5-6	TGTGCCAGCAGCTCGCTAGCGGGGGGAGCTAGCACAGATACGCAGTATTTT	CASSSLAGGASTDTQYF
TRBJ1-2	NA	TRBD1	TRBV5-1	TGCGCCAGCAATTGGGGGGACAGGGGCTATGGCTACACCTTC	CASNWGDRGYGYTF
TRBJ1-1	NA	NA	TRBV12-5	TGTGCTAGTGGCCCGCCGGGGAGGAGCACTGAAGCTTTCTTT	CASGPPGRSTEAFF
TRBJ1-1	NA	NA	TRBV5-6	TGTGCCAGCAGCCCAACTTTCCTTGGGAACACTGAAGCTTTCTTT	CASSPTFLGNTEAFF
TRBJ1-1	few	TRBD1	TRBV6-1	TGTGCCAGCAGTCGAGGGGGCACGGACACTGAAGCTTTCTTT	CASSRGGTDTEAFF
TRBJ2-7	NA	NA	TRBV4-2	TGTGCCAGCAGCCAAGAGGGTGGCGGGATTGCCTACGAGCAGTACTTC	CASSQEGGGIAYEQYF
TRBJ1-5	NA	NA	TRBV19	TGTGCCAGTAGTAGGGACTTTAATCAGCCCCAGCATTTT	CASSRDFNQPQHF
TRBJ1-1	few	TRBD1	TRBV10-3	TGTGCCGGGCGGGACAGGGAGACTGAAGCTTTCTTT	CAGRDRETEAFF
TRBJ2-5	NA	TRBD2	TRBV6-4	TGTGCCAGCCCGGATTCGCCTAGCGGCGAAGAGACCCAGTACTTC	CASPDSPSGEETQYF
TRBJ2-1	NA	NA	TRBV30	TGTGCCTGGAGTGTTCGGGGGACGGTATACAATGAGCAGTTCTTC	CAWSVRGTVYNEQFF
TRBJ2-3	NA	TRBD2	TRBV4-2	TGTGCCAGCAGCCTCGGGACTAGCGGGGGGAAAGGGACAGATACGCAGTATTTT	CASSLGTSGGKGTDTQYF
TRBJ1-2	many	TRBD1	TRBV7-9	TGTGCCAGCAGCGGACAGGGCTATGGCTACACCTTC	CASSGQGYGYTF
TRBJ2-2	NA	NA	TRBV5-6	TGTGCCAGCAACCCTACAGGGAATGCCGGGGAGCTGTTTTTT	CASNPTGNAGELFF
TRBJ2-3	NA	TRBD2	TRBV5-1	TGCGCCAGCAGCCCTGGACTAGCGGGAGGTACAGATACGCAGTATTTT	CASSPGLAGGTDTQYF
TRBJ2-7	NA	TRBD1	TRBV9	TGTGCCAGCAGCGCAGTAGACAGGGGAGGCGAGCAGTACTTC	CASSAVDRGGEQYF
TRBJ2-2	once	NA	TRBV19	TGTGCCAGTAGTATAACCCCGGCCGGGGAGCTGTTTTTT	CASSITPAGELFF
TRBJ2-3	NA	TRBD2	TRBV27	TGTGCCAGCAGTTTGCTAGCGGGGTACACAGATACGCAGTATTTT	CASSLLAGYTDTQYF
TRBJ2-1	NA	TRBD2	TRBV19	TGTGCCAGTAGTGTGTCTAGCGGGCATTACAATGAGCAGTTCTTC	CASSVSSGHYNEQFF
TRBJ2-3	NA	TRBD2	TRBV7-6	TGTGCCAGCAGCTTACATAAGCGACTAGCGGGCCGCGGCACAGATACGCAGTATTTT	CASSLHKRLAGRGTDTQYF
TRBJ2-3	NA	NA	TRBV4-2	TGTGCCAGCAGCCAAGGGTCCGACGGGGATACGCAGTATTTT	CASSQGSDGDTQYF
TRBJ2-3	NA	NA	TRBV5-6	TGTGCCAGCAGCTTAAGTAGCGGAAGCAACACAGATACGCAGTATTTT	CASSLSSGSNTDTQYF
TRBJ2-7	NA	TRBD1	TRBV6-5	TGTGCCAGCAGGGCTCAACAGGGGCCCTACGAGCAGTACTTC	CASRAQQGPYEQYF
TRBJ1-4	NA	NA	TRBV4-3	TGCGCCAGCAGCCAACGGGAGGATCATGAAAAACTGTTTTTT	CASSQREDHEKLFF
TRBJ1-2	NA	TRBD1	TRBV7-2	TGTGCCAGCAGCCCACGAACAGGGGACTATGGCTACACCTTC	CASSPRTGDYGYTF
TRBJ2-1	NA	TRBD1	TRBV10-3	TGTGCCACCTCTAGGACAGGTGAGCAGTTCTTC	CATSRTGEQFF
TRBJ1-1	once	TRBD1	TRBV27	TGTGCCAGCGCAGACCAGGGGGCATTAGCTTTCTTT	CASADQGALAFF
TRBJ1-5	NA	NA	TRBV7-2	TGTGCCAGCAGCCCAGGTAGGAATCAGCCCCAGCATTTT	CASSPGRNQPQHF
TRBJ2-7	NA	NA	TRBV7-9	TGTGCCAGCAGCTTAGACAGCCGTGACGAAGCCTACACCTACGAGCAGTACTTC	CASSLDSRDEAYTYEQYF
TRBJ1-1	few	NA	TRBV5-4	TGTGCCAGCAGCTTGGATCTAGGGGGAGTTGAAGCTTTCTTT	CASSLDLGGVEAFF
TRBJ2-3	NA	NA	TRBV7-9	TGTGCCAGCAGCTTAGTCGGTGATACGCAGTATTTT	CASSLVGDTQYF
TRBJ1-5	NA	NA	TRBV29-1	TGCAGCGGCCGGACAGCCGATCAGCCCCAGCATTTT	CSGRTADQPQHF
TRBJ1-5	NA	NA	TRBV30	TGTGCCTGGAGTAGCGGGGTTCGGAGCAATCAGCCCCAGCATTTT	CAWSSGVRSNQPQHF
TRBJ2-7	once	NA	TRBV10-2	TGCGCCAGCAGTGAGTGGCAAAGCGAGCAGTACTTC	CASSEWQSEQYF
TRBJ2-3	few	NA	TRBV4-1	TGCGCCACCTCAGGGGAAAGAGATACGCAGTATTTT	CATSGERDTQYF
TRBJ1-1	few	NA	TRBV4-1	TGCGCCAGCAGCCAACTTGTCCGGGCTGAAGCTTTCTTT	CASSQLVRAEAFF
TRBJ2-1	NA	TRBD2	TRBV6-5	TGTGCCAGCAGTTACAGATCGCGGGAGGGCAATGAGCAGTTCTTC	CASSYRSREGNEQFF
TRBJ2-7	NA	TRBD2	TRBV5-1	TGCGCCAGCAGCTTGGAATTTGCGGCGGGAGAGACTAGCGTCGAGCAGTACTTC	CASSLEFAAGETSVEQYF
TRBJ1-5	NA	TRBD1	TRBV19	TGTGCCAGTTTAGGGGGCAATAGCAATCAGCCCCAGCATTTT	CASLGGNSNQPQHF
TRBJ1-5	few	NA	TRBV19	TGTGCCAGTGGCCCGGGAAGCCAGCCCCAGCATTTT	CASGPGSQPQHF
TRBJ1-1	NA	NA	TRBV6-1	TGTGCCAGCAGTGACGACCTAGACAGACTCGGTACTGAAGCTTTCTTT	CASSDDLDRLGTEAFF
TRBJ2-2	NA	TRBD2	TRBV4-1	TGCGCCAGCAGCCAAGATGTCAGCGGGGAGAACACCGGGGAGCTGTTTTTT	CASSQDVSGENTGELFF
TRBJ1-2	NA	TRBD1	TRBV6-5	TGTGCCAGCAGTTCCGGGACAGCGATATTTCACTATGGCTACACCTTC	CASSSGTAIFHYGYTF